The rows below give T cell receptor beta chains drawn from one sample of a study of cytomegalovirus exposure and HLA in healthy donors. Method: immunoSEQ multiplex PCR; TCRdb's copy keeps in-frame clones and lacks some. The sample includes 190,000 or so clones, about four fifths seen only once; the top ten take 2.5% to 3%. Sequencing was performed on PBMCs. These receptors were obtained from a woman younger than 35 in good health and CMV-seropositive. Both conserved end residues are part of each CDR3. A D gene is named only where the DNA matches it firmly. Only part of the rows carry a size: once, few, many, or a class if the clone is expanded.

j_call	v_call	clone_size	d_call	cdr3_aa	cdr3_nt
TRBJ1-1	TRBV7-2	few	TRBD1	CASSFSRGPEAFF	TGTGCCAGCAGTTTTAGCAGGGGGCCTGAAGCTTTCTTT
TRBJ2-1	TRBV6-1	-	TRBD2	CASSPRTSGDNEQFF	TGTGCCAGCAGCCCCAGGACTAGCGGAGACAATGAGCAGTTCTTC
TRBJ1-4	TRBV4-3	once	-	CASSQGGGEKLFF	TGCGCCAGCAGCCAAGGTGGCGGGGAAAAACTGTTTTTT
TRBJ1-5	TRBV4-1	-	TRBD1	CASGGQGNQPQHF	TGCGCCAGCGGAGGACAGGGCAATCAGCCCCAGCATTTT
TRBJ1-2	TRBV4-2	-	TRBD1	CASSQEPTGGYGYTF	TGTGCCAGCAGCCAAGAGCCTACAGGGGGTTATGGCTACACCTTC
TRBJ2-7	TRBV2	-	TRBD1	CASLRGTGNSYEQYF	TGTGCCAGCCTCAGGGGGACAGGCAACTCCTACGAGCAGTACTTC
TRBJ2-3	TRBV2	-	TRBD2	CASSPTSGGRNTQYF	TGTGCCAGCAGTCCTACTAGCGGGGGAAGGAATACGCAGTATTTT
TRBJ1-1	TRBV9	-	-	CASSVYGVDTEAFF	TGTGCCAGCAGCGTTTACGGGGTTGACACTGAAGCTTTCTTT
TRBJ2-1	TRBV27	-	-	CASSFSGRNEQFF	TGTGCCAGCAGTTTCTCGGGGAGGAATGAGCAGTTCTTC
TRBJ2-2	TRBV9	-	TRBD1	CASTQGGQGNTGELFF	TGTGCCAGCACCCAAGGGGGACAGGGTAACACCGGGGAGCTGTTTTTT
TRBJ1-2	TRBV7-8	-	-	CASSFASTGRNYGYTF	TGTGCCAGCAGCTTTGCCTCGACAGGCCGAAACTATGGCTACACCTTC